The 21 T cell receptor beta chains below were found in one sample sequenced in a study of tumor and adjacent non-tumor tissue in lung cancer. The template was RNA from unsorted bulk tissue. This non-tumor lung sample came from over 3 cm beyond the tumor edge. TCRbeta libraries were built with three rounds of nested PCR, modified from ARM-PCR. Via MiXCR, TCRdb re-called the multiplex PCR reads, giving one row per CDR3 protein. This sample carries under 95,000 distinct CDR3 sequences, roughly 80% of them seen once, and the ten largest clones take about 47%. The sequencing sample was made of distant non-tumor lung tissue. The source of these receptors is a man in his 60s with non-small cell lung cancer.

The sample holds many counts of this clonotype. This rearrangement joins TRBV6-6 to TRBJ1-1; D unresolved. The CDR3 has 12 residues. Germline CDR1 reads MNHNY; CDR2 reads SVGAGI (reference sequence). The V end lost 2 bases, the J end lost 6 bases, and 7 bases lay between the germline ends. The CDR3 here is CASSYGKAEAFF. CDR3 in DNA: TGTGCCAGCAGTTACGGGAAGGCTGAAGCTTTCTTT.

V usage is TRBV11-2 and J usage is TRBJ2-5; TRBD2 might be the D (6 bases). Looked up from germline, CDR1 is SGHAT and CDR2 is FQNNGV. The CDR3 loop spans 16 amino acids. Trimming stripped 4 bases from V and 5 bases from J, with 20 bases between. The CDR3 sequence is CASSSTVAGPNETQYF. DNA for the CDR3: TGTGCCAGCAGCTCCACAGTGGCGGGGCCAAATGAGACCCAGTACTTC.

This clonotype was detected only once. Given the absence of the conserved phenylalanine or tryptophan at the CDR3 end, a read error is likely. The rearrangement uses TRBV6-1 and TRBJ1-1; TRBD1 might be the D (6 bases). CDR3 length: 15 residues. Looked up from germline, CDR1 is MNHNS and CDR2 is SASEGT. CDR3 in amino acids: CASSEGPGAGTEAFI. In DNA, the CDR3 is TGTGCCAGCAGCGAAGGGCCGGGGGCCGGAACTGAAGCTTTCATT.

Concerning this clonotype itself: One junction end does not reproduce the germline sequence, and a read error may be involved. CDR3: CACSPGAEPLSGSNVLTF. The CDR3 region has the DNA TGTGCCTGCAGCCCTGGCGCAGAGCCTCTCTCTGGGTCCAACGTCCTGACTTTC. V is TRBV5-4 and J is TRBJ2-6; no firm D call. The CDR3 spans 18 residues. Germline V gives CDR1 SGHNT, CDR2 YYREEE (reference sequence).

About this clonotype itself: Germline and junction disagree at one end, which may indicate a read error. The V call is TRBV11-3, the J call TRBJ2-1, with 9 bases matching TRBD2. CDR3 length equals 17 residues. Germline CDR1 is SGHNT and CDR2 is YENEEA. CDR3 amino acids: CASSLDRVAGVGNERFF. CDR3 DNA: TGTGCCAGCAGTTTAGATCGAGTAGCGGGAGTAGGTAATGAGCGGTTCTTC.

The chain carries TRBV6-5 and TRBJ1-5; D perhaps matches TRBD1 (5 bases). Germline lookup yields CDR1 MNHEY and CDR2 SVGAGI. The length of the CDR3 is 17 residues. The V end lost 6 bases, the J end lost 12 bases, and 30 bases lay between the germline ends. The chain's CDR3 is CASSRTGDGNSNHLQHF. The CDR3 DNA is TGTGCCAGCAGCAGGACGGGGGATGGCAATAGCAATCACCTCCAGCATTTT.

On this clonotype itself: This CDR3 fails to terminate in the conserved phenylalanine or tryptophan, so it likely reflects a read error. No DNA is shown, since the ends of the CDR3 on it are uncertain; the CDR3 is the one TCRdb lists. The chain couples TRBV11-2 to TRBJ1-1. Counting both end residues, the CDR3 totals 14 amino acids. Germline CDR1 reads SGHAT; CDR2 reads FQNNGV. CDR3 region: CASSLVGRGIEALS.

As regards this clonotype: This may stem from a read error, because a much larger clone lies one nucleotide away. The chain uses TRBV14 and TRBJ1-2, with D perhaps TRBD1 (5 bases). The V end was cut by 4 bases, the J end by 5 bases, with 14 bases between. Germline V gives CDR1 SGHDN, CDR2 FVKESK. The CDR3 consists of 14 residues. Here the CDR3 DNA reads TGTGCCAGCAGCCCCGTGACAGACTCTTATGGCTACACCTTC. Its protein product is CASSPVTDSYGYTF.

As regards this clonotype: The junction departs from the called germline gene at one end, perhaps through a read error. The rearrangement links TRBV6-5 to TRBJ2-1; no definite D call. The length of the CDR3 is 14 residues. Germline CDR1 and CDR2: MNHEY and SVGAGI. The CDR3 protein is CASSYSPSMNERFF. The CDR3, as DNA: TGTGCCAGCAGTTACTCCCCATCGATGAATGAGCGGTTCTTC.

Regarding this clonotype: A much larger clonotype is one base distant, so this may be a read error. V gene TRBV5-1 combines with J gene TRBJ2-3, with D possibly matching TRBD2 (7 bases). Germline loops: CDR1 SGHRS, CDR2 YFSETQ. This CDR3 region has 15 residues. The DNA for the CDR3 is TGCGCCAGCAAGGGGCTCGGGGGGCACCAGGATACGCACTATTTT. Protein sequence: CASKGLGGHQDTHYF.

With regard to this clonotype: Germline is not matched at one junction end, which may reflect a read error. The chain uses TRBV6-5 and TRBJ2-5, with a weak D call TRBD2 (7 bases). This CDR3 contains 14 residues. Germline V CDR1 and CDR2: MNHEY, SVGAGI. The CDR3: CASSVTGNAGAQYF. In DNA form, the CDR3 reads TGTGCCAGCAGTGTTACCGGGAACGCGGGGGCCCAATACTTC.

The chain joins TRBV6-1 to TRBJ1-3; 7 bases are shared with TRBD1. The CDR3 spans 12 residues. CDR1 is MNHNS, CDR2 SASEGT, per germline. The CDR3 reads CACWTGRNTIYF. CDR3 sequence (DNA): TGTGCTTGCTGGACAGGCCGAAACACCATATATTTT.

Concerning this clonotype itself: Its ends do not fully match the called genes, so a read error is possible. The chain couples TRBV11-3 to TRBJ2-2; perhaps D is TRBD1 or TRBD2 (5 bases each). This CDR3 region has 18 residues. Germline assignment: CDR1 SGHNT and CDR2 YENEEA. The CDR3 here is CASSSQGAEGYRAGELLF. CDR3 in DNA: TGTGCCAGCAGCTCCCAGGGAGCGGAAGGATACAGAGCCGGGGAGCTGTTGTTT.

CDR3 sequence: CATSNAGQGIDYGYTF. DNA for the CDR3: TGTGCCACCAGTAACGCCGGACAGGGAATCGACTATGGCTACACCTTC. The rearrangement uses TRBV24-1 and TRBJ1-2, with 8 bases identical to TRBD1. Trimming cost V 6 bases and J 3 bases; bases outside gene matches: 11. The germline V gene encodes CDR1 KGHDR and CDR2 SFDVKD. This CDR3 region has 16 residues.

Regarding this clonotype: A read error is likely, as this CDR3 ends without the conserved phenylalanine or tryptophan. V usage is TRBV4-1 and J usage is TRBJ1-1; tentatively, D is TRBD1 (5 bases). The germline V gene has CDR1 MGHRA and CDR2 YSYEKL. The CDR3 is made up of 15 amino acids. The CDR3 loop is CASSQERTMNTEAFS. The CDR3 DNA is TGCGCCAGTAGCCAAGAAAGGACAATGAACACTGAAGCTTTCTCT.

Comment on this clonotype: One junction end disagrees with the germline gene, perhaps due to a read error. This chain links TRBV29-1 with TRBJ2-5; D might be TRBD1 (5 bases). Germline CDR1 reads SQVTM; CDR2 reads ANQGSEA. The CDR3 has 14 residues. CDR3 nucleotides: TGCAGCGTTGCCACACTGACAGTTGCGTGGACCCAATACTTC. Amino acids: CSVATLTVAWTQYF.

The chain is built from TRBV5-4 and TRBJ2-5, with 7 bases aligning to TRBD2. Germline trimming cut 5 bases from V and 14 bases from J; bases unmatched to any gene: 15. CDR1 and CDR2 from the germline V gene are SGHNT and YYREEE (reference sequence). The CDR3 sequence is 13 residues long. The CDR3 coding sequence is TGTGCCAGCAGAGACATCGCGGGGGATACACATTACTTC. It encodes CASRDIAGDTHYF.

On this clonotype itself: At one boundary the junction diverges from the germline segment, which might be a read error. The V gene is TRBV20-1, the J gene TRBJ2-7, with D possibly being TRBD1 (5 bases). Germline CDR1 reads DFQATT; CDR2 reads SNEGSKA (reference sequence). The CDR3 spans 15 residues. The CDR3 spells CSARSRTNPTNEQYF. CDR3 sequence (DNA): TGTAGTGCTAGATCAAGGACAAACCCAACCAACGAGCAGTACTTC.

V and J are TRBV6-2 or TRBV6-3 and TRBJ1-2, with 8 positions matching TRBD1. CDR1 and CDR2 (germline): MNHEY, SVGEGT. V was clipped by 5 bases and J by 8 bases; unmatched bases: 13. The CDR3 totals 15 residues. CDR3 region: CASSDPETGERGYTF. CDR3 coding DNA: TGTGCCAGCAGTGACCCCGAGACAGGGGAGCGGGGCTACACCTTC.

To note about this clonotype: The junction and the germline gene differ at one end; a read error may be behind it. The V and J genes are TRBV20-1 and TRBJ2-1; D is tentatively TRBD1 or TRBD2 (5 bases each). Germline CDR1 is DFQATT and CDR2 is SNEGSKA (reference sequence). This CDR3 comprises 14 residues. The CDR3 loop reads CNHNGALNYNEQFF. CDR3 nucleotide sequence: TGTAACCACAACGGGGCCCTGAACTACAATGAACAGTTCTTC.

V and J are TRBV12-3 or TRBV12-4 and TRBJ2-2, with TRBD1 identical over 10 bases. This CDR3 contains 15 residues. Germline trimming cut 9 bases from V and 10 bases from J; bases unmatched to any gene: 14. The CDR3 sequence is CASTIPTGGPEELFF. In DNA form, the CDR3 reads TGTGCCAGTACCATTCCGACAGGGGGCCCCGAGGAGCTGTTTTTT.